A selection of T cell receptor beta chains follows, all from one sample in a study of control samples from healthy donors and cancer patients. TCRdb's table, derived via immunoSEQ multiplex PCR, lists solely in-frame clones and lacks some. The sample lists 160,000 or so clones; approximately 96% were seen once. Sequenced input: blood. These receptors were taken from a woman in her twenties or thirties in good health. Both conserved end residues are part of each CDR3. D genes are given only for firm matches. Rows may omit the clone size; those that give it use once, few, many or a size class.

j_gene	d_gene	v_gene	abundance	CDR3aa	CDR3nt
TRBJ2-7	NA	TRBV2	NA	CASRRFAGRIYEQYF	TGTGCCAGCAGAAGATTTGCCGGGAGAATCTACGAGCAGTACTTC
TRBJ1-5	TRBD1	TRBV6-1	NA	CASSDRQGSNQPQHF	TGTGCCAGCAGTGATAGACAGGGCAGCAATCAGCCCCAGCATTTT
TRBJ2-1	TRBD2	TRBV30	NA	CALGLAHYNEQFF	TGTGCCTTGGGACTAGCCCACTACAATGAGCAGTTCTTC
TRBJ2-1	TRBD2	TRBV7-9	NA	CASSPPGLAGGPYEQFF	TGTGCCAGCAGTCCACCGGGACTAGCGGGAGGGCCTTATGAGCAGTTCTTC
TRBJ2-7	NA	TRBV21-1	NA	CASTKTSGRAEGPNYYEQYF	TGTGCCAGCACCAAGACTAGCGGGAGGGCCGAGGGCCCGAATTACTACGAGCAGTACTTC
TRBJ1-2	NA	TRBV25-1	NA	CASREGNNYGYTF	TGTGCCAGTAGAGAAGGGAACAACTATGGCTACACCTTC
TRBJ2-7	TRBD2	TRBV6-5	NA	CASTGTSGYSYEQYF	TGTGCCAGCACCGGGACTAGCGGTTACTCCTACGAGCAGTACTTC
TRBJ1-2	NA	TRBV11-2	NA	CASSLALYGYTF	TGTGCCAGCAGCTTAGCTCTCTATGGCTACACCTTC
TRBJ2-5	NA	TRBV15	NA	CATSRAWLGIEEETQYF	TGTGCCACCAGCAGAGCTTGGCTAGGGATAGAGGAGGAGACCCAGTACTTC
TRBJ2-7	NA	TRBV6-1	NA	CASSEEEDWGGEQYF	TGTGCCAGCAGTGAAGAAGAGGACTGGGGTGGGGAGCAGTACTTC
TRBJ1-1	TRBD1	TRBV2	NA	CASSVQGADTEAFF	TGTGCCAGCAGTGTTCAGGGGGCAGACACTGAAGCTTTCTTT
TRBJ2-2	NA	TRBV7-6	NA	CASSPRTASASGELFF	TGTGCCAGCAGCCCTCGTACAGCATCTGCGTCCGGGGAGCTGTTTTTT
TRBJ1-5	NA	TRBV3-1/TRBV3-2	NA	CASSKDGANSNQPQHF	TGTGCCAGCAGCAAGGACGGGGCGAATAGCAATCAGCCCCAGCATTTT
TRBJ1-2	NA	TRBV28	NA	CASKMVNYGYTF	TGTGCCAGCAAAATGGTTAACTATGGCTACACCTTC
TRBJ2-3	NA	TRBV14	NA	CASSPTRADTQYF	TGTGCCAGCAGCCCAACTAGGGCAGATACGCAGTATTTT
TRBJ2-2	TRBD1	TRBV5-5	NA	CASSSRGRGHTGELFF	TGTGCCAGCAGTTCTCGAGGCAGGGGGCACACCGGGGAGCTGTTTTTT
TRBJ2-3	NA	TRBV15	NA	CATSQSATTDTQYF	TGTGCCACCAGTCAAAGCGCTACAACAGATACGCAGTATTTT
TRBJ1-2	TRBD1	TRBV28	NA	CASSSTGGHSNYGYTF	TGTGCCAGCAGTTCCACAGGGGGGCACTCTAACTATGGCTACACCTTC
TRBJ1-4	TRBD1	TRBV27	NA	CASTRTGRNEKLFF	TGTGCCAGCACCAGGACAGGGCGGAATGAAAAACTGTTTTTT
TRBJ2-2	TRBD2	TRBV6-5	NA	CASSYSGGRIGELFF	TGTGCCAGCAGTTACTCTGGCGGGAGGATCGGGGAGCTGTTTTTT
TRBJ2-5	TRBD1	TRBV29-1	NA	CSVATGEIQETQYF	TGCAGCGTTGCGACAGGGGAAATTCAAGAGACCCAGTACTTC
TRBJ2-1	TRBD2	TRBV5-1	once	CASSSGTTSYNEQFF	TGCGCCAGCAGCTCCGGGACTACCTCCTACAATGAGCAGTTCTTC
TRBJ2-5	NA	TRBV5-1	NA	CASSVSDPSQETQYF	TGCGCCAGCAGCGTATCAGACCCTAGCCAAGAGACCCAGTACTTC
TRBJ2-1	NA	TRBV6-5	NA	CASSFSGSYNEQFF	TGTGCCAGCAGTTTTAGCGGTTCCTACAATGAGCAGTTCTTC
TRBJ2-5	TRBD2	TRBV19	NA	CASSRTTATSGRQETQYF	TGTGCCAGTAGTAGAACCACCGCGACTAGCGGGAGACAAGAGACCCAGTACTTC
TRBJ2-2	NA	TRBV27	NA	CASSFDSNTGELFF	TGTGCCAGCAGTTTCGACTCGAACACCGGGGAGCTGTTTTTT
TRBJ1-2	NA	TRBV7-2	NA	CAQGQGVYGYTF	TGTGCCCAGGGGCAGGGAGTGTATGGCTACACCTTC
TRBJ2-2	NA	TRBV5-1	NA	CASSFWDPRTGELFF	TGCGCCAGCAGCTTTTGGGACCCGAGGACCGGGGAGCTGTTTTTT
TRBJ1-2	TRBD1	TRBV30	once	CAWSSGTGGLEGYTF	TGTGCCTGGTCCTCCGGGACAGGGGGATTGGAAGGCTACACCTTC
TRBJ2-3	NA	TRBV15	once	CATRRVATDTQYF	TGTGCCACCAGGAGAGTTGCTACAGATACGCAGTATTTT
TRBJ2-7	NA	TRBV2	NA	CASSEGGWEQYF	TGTGCCAGCAGTGAAGGGGGATGGGAGCAGTACTTC